The 16 T cell receptor beta chains in this list originate from one sample, sequenced in a study of cytotoxic CD8 clonotypes in ibrutinib-treated CLL. The method was immunoSEQ multiplex PCR; TCRdb's version includes in-frame clones alone and lacks a portion of them. The profile shows some 200,000 clones, 79% of them singletons. The input for sequencing was PBMCs, taken after 12 months of ibrutinib treatment. The receptors come from a human donor with chronic lymphocytic leukemia.

The rearrangement joins TRBV28 to TRBJ1-5, with D unresolved. The CDR3 sequence is 15 residues long. V lost 3 bases and J 2 bases, leaving 11 bases between the germline ends. CDR1 MDHEN and CDR2 SYDVKM come from the germline V gene. The CDR3 sequence is CASSFSGGGNQPQHF. DNA for the CDR3: TGTGCCAGCAGTTTCTCCGGCGGCGGCAATCAGCCCCAGCATTTT.

This sequence joins TRBV27 and TRBJ2-1, with D possibly being TRBD1 (6 bases). The CDR3 sequence is 12 residues long. CDR1 is MNHEY and CDR2 is SMNVEV in the germline V gene (reference sequence). The V end was cut by 3 bases, the J end by 14 bases, with 14 bases between. DNA of the CDR3: TGTGCCAGCAGTTTTGGGCAGGGGAGAGAGTTCTTC. This gives the protein CASSFGQGREFF.

The chain joins TRBV6-1 to TRBJ1-2; 7 nucleotides agree with TRBD1. Trimming cost V 2 bases and J 4 bases; bases outside gene matches: 7. The CDR3 totals 15 residues. CDR1 MNHNS and CDR2 SASEGT come from the germline V gene. The CDR3: CASSETDRTSYGYTF. The CDR3 nucleotides are TGTGCCAGCAGTGAAACGGACAGGACTAGCTATGGCTACACCTTC.

The chain has TRBV2 and TRBJ2-7, with TRBD1 matching over 11 bases. The CDR3 covers 19 residues. V was clipped by 5 bases and J by 2 bases; unmatched bases: 17. Germline V lookup: CDR1 SNHLY, CDR2 FYNNEI. The CDR3 sequence: CASSTLRDRGNRSPYEQYF. CDR3 DNA: TGTGCCAGCAGTACGCTCCGGGACAGGGGGAACCGTTCCCCCTACGAGCAGTACTTC.

This clone was detected once. The gene calls are TRBV27 and TRBJ2-2, with D possibly being TRBD2 (6 bases). Germline assignment: CDR1 MNHEY and CDR2 SMNVEV (reference sequence). The germline V and J ends were trimmed by 1 base and 8 bases, with 17 bases remaining between them. The CDR3 covers 16 residues. CDR3 bases: TGTGCCAGCAGTTTATTCGGCGGGGAGGTCGTAGGGGAGCTGTTTTTT. Amino acids: CASSLFGGEVVGELFF.

V and J are TRBV28 and TRBJ1-2, with TRBD1 identical over 10 bases. The CDR3 contains 17 residues. Germline CDR1 and CDR2: MDHEN and SYDVKM. V dropped 8 bases and J dropped 4; count of bases not matched to a gene: 16. The CDR3 sequence: CASCSPGTTGGLYGYTF. In nucleotides, the CDR3 is TGTGCCAGCTGCTCCCCCGGGACGACAGGGGGCCTCTATGGCTACACCTTC.

This chain connects TRBV19 to TRBJ1-2, with TRBD1 identical over 9 bases. Germline V gene data show CDR1 as LNHDA and CDR2 as SQIVND (reference sequence). The junction had 10 bases not matched to a gene; V was cut back by 8 bases and J by 9 bases. The CDR3 runs 13 residues. CDR3: CASGSGQGLSYTF. The CDR3 DNA follows: TGTGCCAGTGGGTCGGGACAGGGCCTTAGCTACACCTTC.

The chain employs TRBV19 and TRBJ1-5, with 7 nucleotides matching TRBD1. Per germline, CDR1 LNHDA and CDR2 SQIVND (reference sequence). This CDR3 has 15 amino acids. Trimming at V came to 4 bases and at J to 5 bases, leaving 8 bases not matched to a gene. The CDR3 region is CASSTRQGGHQPQHF. As DNA, the CDR3 is TGTGCCAGTAGTACAAGACAGGGAGGTCATCAGCCCCAGCATTTT.

The chain carries TRBV28 and TRBJ2-1, with TRBD2 as a possible D gene (6 bases). The CDR3 sequence is 17 residues long. The ends were cut back, 2 bases at V and 5 bases at J, with 19 bases in the middle. The V gene's germline CDR1 is MDHEN and CDR2 SYDVKM. CDR3 nucleotides: TGTGCCAGCAGTTTACCTAAGTTGGGACTGTTGGACAATGAGCAGTTCTTC. Translating gives CASSLPKLGLLDNEQFF.

This clone has more than one count but fewer than ten. This chain links TRBV19 with TRBJ2-2, with a weak D call TRBD1 (5 bases). In germline, CDR1 is LNHDA, CDR2 SQIVND (reference sequence). V lost 0 bases and J 5 bases, leaving 10 bases between the germline ends. The CDR3 length is 15 residues. Here the CDR3 DNA reads TGTGCCAGTAGTATAGATCACAGGTCTACCGGGGAGCTGTTTTTT. Its protein product is CASSIDHRSTGELFF.

The CDR3 bases are TGTGCCAGCAGTGTGCAAGGGTCGGGTCAGCCCCAGCATTTT. Amino acids: CASSVQGSGQPQHF. The chain links TRBV2 to TRBJ1-5; D unclear. Germline V gene data show CDR1 as SNHLY and CDR2 as FYNNEI. V lost 4 bases and J lost 6, with 13 bases in between. This CDR3 has 14 amino acids.

In its sample, this clone was seen a few times. J is TRBJ1-2 and V is TRBV28; no definite D call. Trimming took off 1 base at V and 3 bases at J, with 12 bases between the two ends. This CDR3 spans 15 amino acids. CDR1 and CDR2 from the germline V gene are MDHEN and SYDVKM. CDR3 loop: CASSLFREWHYGYTF. CDR3 nucleotide sequence: TGTGCCAGCAGTTTATTTAGGGAGTGGCACTATGGCTACACCTTC.

The J gene is TRBJ2-2, the V gene TRBV19, with no clear D. This CDR3 has 11 residues. The germline V and J ends were trimmed by 9 bases and 7 bases, with 9 bases remaining between them. Germline values: CDR1 LNHDA, CDR2 SQIVND (reference sequence). DNA for the CDR3: TGTGCCAGCACGACACTCGGGGAGCTGTTTTTT. Amino acids: CASTTLGELFF.

The rearrangement uses TRBV2 and TRBJ2-5; 11 bases agree with TRBD2. The CDR3 extends over 15 amino acids. Germline CDR1 and CDR2: SNHLY and FYNNEI. Germline trimming cut 6 bases from V and 1 base from J; bases unmatched to any gene: 4. The CDR3 sequence is CASSSTSGVQETQYF. In nucleotides, the CDR3 is TGTGCCAGCAGCTCGACTAGCGGGGTCCAAGAGACCCAGTACTTC.

The chain carries TRBV6-5 and TRBJ1-3; D is unclear. V was pared by 2 bases and J by 0 bases, with 11 bases between. This CDR3 region has 16 residues. The V gene's germline CDR1 is MNHEY and CDR2 SVGAGI. The CDR3 region is CASSYEADYSGNTIYF. As DNA, the CDR3 is TGTGCCAGCAGTTACGAGGCGGACTACTCTGGAAACACCATATATTTT.

The J gene is TRBJ1-1, the V gene TRBV14, with no clear D. Germline values: CDR1 SGHDN, CDR2 FVKESK. The germline V and J ends were trimmed by 4 bases and 7 bases, with 25 bases remaining between them. The CDR3 is 17 residues long. This CDR3 is CASSPFGGPRAGFEAFF. CDR3 nucleotides: TGTGCCAGCAGCCCCTTCGGTGGGCCAAGGGCGGGTTTTGAAGCTTTCTTT.